The clone carrying this TCR beta chain was seen ten or more times. The sample comes from a study of spatial heterogeneity in lung cancer. Study background: Sequences of the beta chain were consistently detected in greater numbers than alpha-chain sequences. The average appearance count of each unique TCR and UMI combination in raw reads was more than 9.5.

Time point meaning: sample taken at primary tumor resection. Sequencing covered unsorted whole RNA taken from tumor, nontumor lung or frozen PBMC. Germline lookup yields CDR1 KGHSH and CDR2 LQKENI. Trimming removed 1 base at V and 4 bases at J, with 8 bases between. The length of the CDR3 is 14 residues. Unique molecular identifiers tagged every individual TCR cDNA molecule. TCRdb redid the calling of the 5' RACE reads with MiXCR, one entry per CDR3 protein. This sample has about 11,000 distinct CDR3 sequences; roughly 4.2% occur once, and the top ten carry approximately 7.5%. This clonotype was sampled from a male donor with early-stage non-small cell lung cancer. The chain couples TRBV18 to TRBJ2-4; possibly TRBD1 for D (6 bases). This specimen was normal lung tissue next to the tumor, taken at surgery. In DNA form, the CDR3 reads TGTGCCAGCTCACCACAAGGGGGTAAAAACATTCAGTACTTC. Protein sequence: CASSPQGGKNIQYF.